These 16 T cell receptor beta chains originate from one sample sequenced in a study of cytomegalovirus exposure and HLA in healthy donors. The PCR was carried out with 60 Vbeta primers and 13 Jbeta primers. Here immunoSEQ multiplex PCR was the method, and the copy in TCRdb shows in-frame clones only, minus some. Among more than 130,000 clones, around 76% were seen once, and the ten largest hold roughly 2.8%. Sequenced input: PBMCs. All receptors derive from a male donor in good health and CMV-seronegative.

As for this clone: An end of the junction differs from the germline gene, which may be a read error. The chain recombines TRBV7-6 with TRBJ2-1; weak D call: TRBD2 (6 bases). The CDR3 is made up of 15 amino acids. Germline V gene lookup returns CDR1 SGHVS and CDR2 FNYEAQ. CDR3 nucleotide sequence: TGTGCCAGCAGCTCCGTAGCGGACTCCTACAATGGGCAGTTCTTC. Its translation is CASSSVADSYNGQFF.

This clone was picked up a small number of times. This chain connects TRBV18 to TRBJ2-1; unclear D gene. Germline V gene data show CDR1 as KGHSH and CDR2 as LQKENI. Trimming cost V 1 base and J 7 bases, with 14 bases left between them. The CDR3 loop spans 15 amino acids. CDR3 sequence: CASSPLGNSLNEQFF. For the CDR3, the DNA is TGTGCCAGCTCACCACTGGGTAATAGCTTGAATGAGCAGTTCTTC.

This clone was observed a single time. The chain joins TRBV28 to TRBJ1-2; D unresolved. CDR3 length: 13 residues. The germline V gene has CDR1 MDHEN and CDR2 SYDVKM. The V end was cut by 6 bases, the J end by 8 bases, with 16 bases between. Here the CDR3 reads CASRPQLPGGYTF. CDR3 coding DNA: TGTGCCAGCAGACCACAGCTTCCTGGGGGCTACACCTTC.

The V and J genes are TRBV6-4 and TRBJ2-5, with D hard to call. This CDR3 has 13 residues. Looked up from germline, CDR1 is MRHNA and CDR2 is SNTAGT. The V end was cut by 0 bases, the J end by 9 bases, with 11 bases between. CDR3 sequence reads: CASSDSPGVAQYF. DNA of the CDR3: TGTGCCAGCAGTGACTCGCCCGGAGTGGCCCAGTACTTC.

The chain has TRBV30 and TRBJ2-7; D is perhaps TRBD1 (6 bases). Germline CDR1 reads GTSNPN; CDR2 reads SVGIG (reference sequence). This CDR3 is built from 12 residues. Deletions cut 4 bases from V and 3 bases from J, with 10 bases between. CDR3 loop: CAWTQGNYEQYF. DNA for the CDR3: TGTGCCTGGACGCAGGGGAACTACGAGCAGTACTTC.

The CDR3 reads CASSPEPGFGEQYF. CDR3 nucleotide sequence: TGCGCCAGCAGCCCCGAACCGGGGTTTGGGGAGCAGTACTTC. This sequence joins TRBV5-1 and TRBJ2-7; tentatively, D is TRBD2 (5 bases). CDR1 is SGHRS and CDR2 is YFSETQ in the germline V gene. Trimming left V 4 bases short and J 7 bases short, with 18 bases between. This CDR3 has 14 amino acids.

J is TRBJ2-3 and V is TRBV13, with 9 nucleotides matching TRBD2. The germline CDR1 and CDR2 sequences are PRHDT and FYEKMQ (reference sequence). J gave up 6 bases and V 3 bases, and 7 bases lay outside the gene matches. The CDR3 sequence is 15 residues long. For the CDR3, the DNA is TGTGCCAGCAGCTTCTGGCGGGGGGGCCCGGATACGCAGTATTTT. It translates to CASSFWRGGPDTQYF. Combining the CDR3 with reference TRBV13 and TRBJ2-3 gives the whole variable domain AAGVIQSPRHLIKEKRETATLKCYPIPRHDTVYWYQQGPGQDPQFLISFYEKMQSDKGSIPDRFSAQQFSDYHSELNMSSLELGDSALYFCASSFWRGGPDTQYFGPGTRLTVL.

The chain couples TRBV6-5 to TRBJ1-1, with 7 bases aligning to TRBD1. V shed 8 bases, J shed 3 bases, and the junction held 9 bases outside the gene matches. The CDR3 consists of 14 residues. In germline, CDR1 is MNHEY, CDR2 SVGAGI. In nucleotides, the CDR3 is TGTGCCAGCCGCTCCTCAGGGGGTGACACTGAAGCTTTCTTT. Residues: CASRSSGGDTEAFF.

The chain carries TRBV9 and TRBJ1-3; a possible D gene is TRBD1 (6 bases). Germline V gives CDR1 SGDLS, CDR2 YYNGEE. The CDR3 sequence is 15 residues long. The V and J ends lost 0 bases and 0 bases respectively, with 7 bases between them. CDR3 loop: CASSVEGVSGNTIYF. The DNA of the CDR3 is TGTGCCAGCAGCGTAGAGGGGGTCTCTGGAAACACCATATATTTT.

This chain uses TRBV4-3 with TRBJ2-1, with D maybe TRBD1 (5 bases). Trimming left V 0 bases short and J 2 bases short, with 11 bases between. The CDR3 totals 16 residues. Germline V gene data show CDR1 as LGHNA and CDR2 as YSLEER. The CDR3 coding sequence is TGCGCCAGCAGCCAAGATTCAGACAGAGCCTACAATGAGCAGTTCTTC. Translation: CASSQDSDRAYNEQFF.

The chain uses TRBV9 and TRBJ1-1; no firm D call. There are 13 residues in the CDR3. Germline V gene lookup returns CDR1 SGDLS and CDR2 YYNGEE. V lost 0 bases, J lost 7 bases, and 10 bases lay in between. This CDR3 is CASSVARMSEAFF. The CDR3 nucleotides read TGTGCCAGCAGCGTAGCCAGGATGAGTGAAGCTTTCTTT.

The chain couples TRBV14 to TRBJ2-3, with D possibly being TRBD2 (5 bases). The ends were cut back, 0 bases at V and 4 bases at J, with 17 bases in the middle. Looked up from germline, CDR1 is SGHDN and CDR2 is FVKESK. The CDR3 length is 17 residues. The CDR3 coding sequence is TGTGCCAGCAGCCAAGATGGGAGAGGGAGAGGGTCAGATACGCAGTATTTT. It translates to CASSQDGRGRGSDTQYF.

There are a few counts of this clone. The V gene is TRBV6-9, the J gene TRBJ1-5; D is ambiguous. Trimming removed 8 bases at V and 2 bases at J, with 10 bases between. The CDR3 consists of 13 residues. Germline V gene lookup returns CDR1 MNHGY and CDR2 SVAAGI. CDR3 nucleotides: TGTGCCAGCTGCGGAAAGGGCAATCAGCCCCAGCATTTT. Encoded protein: CASCGKGNQPQHF.

This clone was detected once. The chain is built from TRBV2 and TRBJ2-7; 10 nucleotides align to TRBD2. The germline V gene encodes CDR1 SNHLY and CDR2 FYNNEI. The CDR3 extends over 14 amino acids. The ends lost 4 bases at V and 6 bases at J; junction bases unmatched: 6. CDR3 region: CASSAPSGRSEQYF. The CDR3 nucleotides are TGTGCCAGCAGTGCCCCTAGCGGGAGAAGCGAGCAGTACTTC.

The chain has TRBV30 and TRBJ2-1; 9 nucleotides align to TRBD1. The CDR3 has 13 amino acids. V trimming: 7 bases; J trimming: 5 bases; junction bases outside the gene matches: 6. CDR1 is GTSNPN, CDR2 SVGIG, per germline (reference sequence). In nucleotides, the CDR3 is TGTGCCTTCCGGGACAGGGTAAACAATGAGCAGTTCTTC. Its protein is CAFRDRVNNEQFF.

The table lists this clone with a count of one. The chain joins TRBV10-2 to TRBJ2-1; a weak D match, TRBD2 (7 bases). This CDR3 spans 16 amino acids. The V end was cut by 2 bases, the J end by 2 bases, with 13 bases between. Germline CDR1 and CDR2: WSHSY and SAAADI. CDR3 nucleotides: TGCGCCAGCAGTGAGATGGGGGAGGGGGCCTACAATGAGCAGTTCTTC. Translating gives CASSEMGEGAYNEQFF.